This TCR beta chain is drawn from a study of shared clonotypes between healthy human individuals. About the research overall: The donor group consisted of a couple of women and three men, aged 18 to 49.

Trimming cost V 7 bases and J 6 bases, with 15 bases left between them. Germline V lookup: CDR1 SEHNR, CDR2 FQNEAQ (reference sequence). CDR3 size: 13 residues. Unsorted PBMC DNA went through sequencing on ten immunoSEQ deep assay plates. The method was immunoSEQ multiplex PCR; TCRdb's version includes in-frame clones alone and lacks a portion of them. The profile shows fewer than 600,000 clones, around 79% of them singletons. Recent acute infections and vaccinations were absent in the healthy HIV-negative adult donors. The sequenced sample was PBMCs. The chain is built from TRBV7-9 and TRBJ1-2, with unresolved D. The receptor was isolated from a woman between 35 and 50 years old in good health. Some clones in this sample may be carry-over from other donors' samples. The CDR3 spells CASTPAREDGYTF. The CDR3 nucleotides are TGTGCCAGCACGCCTGCGAGGGAGGATGGCTACACCTTC.